Presented here are 4 T cell receptor beta chains from one specimen sequenced in a study of glioma-infiltrating T cells after dendritic cell vaccination. Time point specified: after dendritic cell vaccination, including at tumor progression/relapse. The repertoire was sequenced with immunoSEQ multiplex PCR; TCRdb's copy has only in-frame clones and lacks some. The data show roughly 100,000 clones, roughly 89% seen once. Specimen: blood, collected after dendritic cell vaccination. These receptors all come from a human donor with glioblastoma.

The table lists this clone with a count of one. This chain joins TRBV6-1 and TRBJ1-5; TRBD1 might be the D (5 bases). This CDR3 is built from 15 residues. Germline V lookup: CDR1 MNHNS, CDR2 SASEGT. With 2 bases removed from V and 2 bases from J, the gap between germline ends came to 10 bases. CDR3 coding DNA: TGTGCCAGCAGTGAACCGGGAGGGGGCAATCAGCCCCAGCATTTT. Its protein product is CASSEPGGGNQPQHF.

The chain recombines TRBV7-8 with TRBJ2-7, with D maybe TRBD1 (6 bases). Germline V gene lookup returns CDR1 SGHVS and CDR2 FQNEAQ. This CDR3 comprises 15 residues. Trimming shortened V by 1 base and J by 6 bases, and 16 bases separated the two germline ends. The CDR3 sequence: CASSLGGRGRGEQYF. The CDR3 nucleotides are TGTGCCAGCAGCTTAGGGGGGCGAGGCCGGGGCGAGCAGTACTTC.

This chain links TRBV19 with TRBJ2-1; tentatively, D is TRBD1 (7 bases). V lost 4 bases, J lost 4 bases, and 11 bases lay in between. CDR3 length: 14 amino acids. In germline, CDR1 is LNHDA, CDR2 SQIVND (reference sequence). This CDR3 is CASSSGTEYNEQFF. CDR3 DNA: TGTGCCAGTAGTAGCGGGACAGAGTACAATGAGCAGTTCTTC.

The J gene is TRBJ2-7, the V gene TRBV1; the table calls TRBD2, which could not be checked here. TRBV1 is deemed a pseudogene. The CDR3 length is 16 residues. The CDR3 DNA reads TGCACCAGCAGCCAAGATCATAGCAGAGGCAACTACGAGCAGTACTTC. This encodes CTSSQDHSRGNYEQYF.